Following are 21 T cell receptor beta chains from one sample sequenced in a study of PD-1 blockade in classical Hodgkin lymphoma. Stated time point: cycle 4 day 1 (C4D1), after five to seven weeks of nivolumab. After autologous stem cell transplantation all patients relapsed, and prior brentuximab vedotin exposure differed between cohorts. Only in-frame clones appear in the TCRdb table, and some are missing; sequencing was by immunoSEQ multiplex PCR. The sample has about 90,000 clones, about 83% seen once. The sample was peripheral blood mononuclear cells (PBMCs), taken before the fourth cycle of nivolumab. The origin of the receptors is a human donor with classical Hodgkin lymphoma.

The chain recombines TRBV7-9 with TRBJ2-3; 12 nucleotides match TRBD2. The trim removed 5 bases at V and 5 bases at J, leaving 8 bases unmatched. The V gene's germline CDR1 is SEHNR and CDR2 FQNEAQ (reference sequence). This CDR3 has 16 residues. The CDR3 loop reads CASSREGLAGRDTQYF. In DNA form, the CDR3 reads TGTGCCAGCAGCCGAGAGGGACTAGCGGGTAGAGATACGCAGTATTTT.

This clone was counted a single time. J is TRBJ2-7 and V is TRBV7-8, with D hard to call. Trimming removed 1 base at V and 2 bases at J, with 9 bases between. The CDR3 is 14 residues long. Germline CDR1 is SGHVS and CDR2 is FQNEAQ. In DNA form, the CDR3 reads TGTGCCAGCAGCTTAGGTACAGTTCCCTACGAGCAGTACTTC. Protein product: CASSLGTVPYEQYF.

The CDR3 sequence is CASRTRLADLTGELFF. The CDR3, as DNA: TGTGCCAGCAGGACTCGACTAGCGGACCTCACCGGGGAGCTGTTTTTT. This chain links TRBV7-6 with TRBJ2-2; 9 bases are shared with TRBD2. This CDR3 has 16 residues. The germline CDR1 and CDR2 sequences are SGHVS and FNYEAQ. Trimming removed 6 bases from V and 4 bases from J; junction bases left unmatched: 9.

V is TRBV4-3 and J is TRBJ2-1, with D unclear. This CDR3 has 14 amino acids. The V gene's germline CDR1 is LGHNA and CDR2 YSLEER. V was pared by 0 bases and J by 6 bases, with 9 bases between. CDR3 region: CASSQDTLGNEQFF. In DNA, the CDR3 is TGCGCCAGCAGCCAAGACACGCTTGGCAATGAGCAGTTCTTC.

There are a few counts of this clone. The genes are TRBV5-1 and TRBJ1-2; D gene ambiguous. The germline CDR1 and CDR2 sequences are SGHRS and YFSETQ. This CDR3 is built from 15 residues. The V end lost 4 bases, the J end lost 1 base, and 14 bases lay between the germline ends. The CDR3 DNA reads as TGCGCCAGCAGCCCCGAAGCCGCGTTTAACTATGGCTACACCTTC. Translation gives CASSPEAAFNYGYTF.

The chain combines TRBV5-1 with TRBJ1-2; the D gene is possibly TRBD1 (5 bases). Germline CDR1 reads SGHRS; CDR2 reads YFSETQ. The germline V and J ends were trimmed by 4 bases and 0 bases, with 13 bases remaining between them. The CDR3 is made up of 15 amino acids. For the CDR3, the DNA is TGCGCCAGCAGCCCCCGACAGAATTCTAACTATGGCTACACCTTC. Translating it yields CASSPRQNSNYGYTF.

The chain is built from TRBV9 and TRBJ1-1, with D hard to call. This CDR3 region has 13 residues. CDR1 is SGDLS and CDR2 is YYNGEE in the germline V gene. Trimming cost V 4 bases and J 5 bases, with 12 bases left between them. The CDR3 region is CASSSLWGTEAFF. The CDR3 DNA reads TGTGCCAGCAGCTCCCTTTGGGGAACTGAAGCTTTCTTT.

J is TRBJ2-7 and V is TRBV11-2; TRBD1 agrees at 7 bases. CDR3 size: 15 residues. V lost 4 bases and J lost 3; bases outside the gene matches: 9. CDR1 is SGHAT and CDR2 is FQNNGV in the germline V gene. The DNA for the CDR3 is TGTGCCAGCAGCTACTCCGGGACAGACTACTACGAGCAGTACTTC. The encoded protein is CASSYSGTDYYEQYF.

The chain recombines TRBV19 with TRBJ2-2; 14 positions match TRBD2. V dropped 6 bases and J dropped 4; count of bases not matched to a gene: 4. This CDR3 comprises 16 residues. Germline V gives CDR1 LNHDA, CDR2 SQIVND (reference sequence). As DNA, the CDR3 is TGTGCCAGTAGGACGGGACTAGCGGGAGTCACCGGGGAGCTGTTTTTT. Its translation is CASRTGLAGVTGELFF.

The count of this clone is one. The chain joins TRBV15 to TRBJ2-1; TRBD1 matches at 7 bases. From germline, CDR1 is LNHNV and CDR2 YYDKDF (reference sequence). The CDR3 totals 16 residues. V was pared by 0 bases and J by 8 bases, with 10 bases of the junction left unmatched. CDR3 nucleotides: TGTGCCACCAGCAGAGAGCAGGGCCGAGGGGGCGATGAGCAGTTCTTC. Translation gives CATSREQGRGGDEQFF. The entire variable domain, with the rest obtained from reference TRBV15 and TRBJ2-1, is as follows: DAMVIQNPRYQVTQFGKPVTLSCSQTLNHNVMYWYQQKSSQAPKLLFHYYDKDFNNEADTPDNFQSRRPNTSFCFLDIRSPGLGDTAMYLCATSREQGRGGDEQFFGPGTRLTVL.

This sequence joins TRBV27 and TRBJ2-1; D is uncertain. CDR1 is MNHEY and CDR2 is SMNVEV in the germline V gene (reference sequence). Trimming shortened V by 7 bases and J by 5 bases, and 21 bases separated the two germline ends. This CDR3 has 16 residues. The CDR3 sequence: CASNGRVSNGNNEQFF. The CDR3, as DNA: TGTGCCAGCAATGGCCGGGTTTCTAATGGGAACAATGAGCAGTTCTTC.

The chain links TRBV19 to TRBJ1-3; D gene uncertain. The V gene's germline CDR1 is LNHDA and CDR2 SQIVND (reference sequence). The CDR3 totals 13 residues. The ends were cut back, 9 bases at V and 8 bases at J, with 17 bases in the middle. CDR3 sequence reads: CASTSAIADTIYF. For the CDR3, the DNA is TGTGCCAGCACTAGCGCTATTGCGGACACCATATATTTT.

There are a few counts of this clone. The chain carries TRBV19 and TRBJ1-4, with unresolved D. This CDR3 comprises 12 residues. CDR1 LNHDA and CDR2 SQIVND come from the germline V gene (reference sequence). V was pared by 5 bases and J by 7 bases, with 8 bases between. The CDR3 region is CASSFSGEKLFF. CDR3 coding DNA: TGTGCCAGTAGTTTCAGTGGTGAAAAACTGTTTTTT.

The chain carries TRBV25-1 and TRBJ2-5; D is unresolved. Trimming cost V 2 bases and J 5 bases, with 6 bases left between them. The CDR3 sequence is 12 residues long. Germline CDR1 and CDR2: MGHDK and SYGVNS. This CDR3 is CASSESWETQYF. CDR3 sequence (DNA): TGTGCCAGCAGTGAAAGCTGGGAGACCCAGTACTTC. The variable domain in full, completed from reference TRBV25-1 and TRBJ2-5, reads EADIYQTPRYLVIGTGKKITLECSQTMGHDKMYWYQQDPGMELHLIHYSYGVNSTEKGDLSSESTVSRIRTEHFPLTLESARPSHTSQYLCASSESWETQYFGPGTRLLVL.

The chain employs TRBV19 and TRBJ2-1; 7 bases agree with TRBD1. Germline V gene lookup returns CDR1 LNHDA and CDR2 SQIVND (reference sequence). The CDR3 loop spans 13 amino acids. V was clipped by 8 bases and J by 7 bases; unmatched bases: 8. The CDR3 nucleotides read TGTGCCAGTTCGAGGGGGCGAAGAAATGAGCAGTTCTTC. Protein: CASSRGRRNEQFF.

The CDR3 DNA follows: TGTGCCAGCAGCCTGGATAGGCTGAACACTGAAGCTTTCTTT. It is translated as CASSLDRLNTEAFF. The chain links TRBV7-8 to TRBJ1-1; no clear D gene. The V end lost 5 bases, the J end lost 0 bases, and 10 bases lay between the germline ends. This CDR3 contains 14 residues. Germline assignment: CDR1 SGHVS and CDR2 FQNEAQ.

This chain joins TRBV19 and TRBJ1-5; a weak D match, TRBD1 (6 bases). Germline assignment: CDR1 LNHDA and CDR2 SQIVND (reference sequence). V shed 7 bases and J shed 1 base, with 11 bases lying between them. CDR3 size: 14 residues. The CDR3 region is CASTAQGSNQPQHF. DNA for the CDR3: TGTGCCAGTACCGCACAGGGAAGCAATCAGCCCCAGCATTTT.

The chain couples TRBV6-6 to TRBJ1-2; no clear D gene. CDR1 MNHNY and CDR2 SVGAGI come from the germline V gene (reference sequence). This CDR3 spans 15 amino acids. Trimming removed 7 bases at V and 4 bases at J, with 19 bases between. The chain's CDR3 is CASKRAGGSPYGYTF. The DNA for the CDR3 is TGTGCCAGCAAACGGGCAGGCGGGTCGCCCTATGGCTACACCTTC.

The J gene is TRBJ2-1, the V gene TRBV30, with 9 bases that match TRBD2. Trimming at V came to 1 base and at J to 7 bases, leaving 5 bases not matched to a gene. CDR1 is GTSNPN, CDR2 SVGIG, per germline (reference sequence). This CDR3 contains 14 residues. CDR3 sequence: CAWSGVSGRNEQFF. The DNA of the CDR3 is TGTGCCTGGAGTGGAGTTAGCGGGAGAAATGAGCAGTTCTTC.

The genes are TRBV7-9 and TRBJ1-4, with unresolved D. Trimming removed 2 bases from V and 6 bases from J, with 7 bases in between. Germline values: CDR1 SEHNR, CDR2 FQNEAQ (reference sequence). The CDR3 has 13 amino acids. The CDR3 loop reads CASSLQGDEKLFF. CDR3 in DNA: TGTGCCAGCAGCTTACAAGGCGATGAAAAACTGTTTTTT.

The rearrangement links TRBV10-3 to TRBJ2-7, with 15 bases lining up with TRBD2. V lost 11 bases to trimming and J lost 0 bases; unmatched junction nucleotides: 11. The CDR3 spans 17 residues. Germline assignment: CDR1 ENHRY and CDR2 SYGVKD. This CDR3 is CASTPGLAGGSSYEQYF. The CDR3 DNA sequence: TGTGCCTCGACCCCGGGACTAGCGGGAGGAAGCTCCTACGAGCAGTACTTC.